This TCR beta chain came from a study of T cell responses to AZD1222 COVID-19 vaccine. Trimming removed 4 bases from V and 2 bases from J; junction bases left unmatched: 6. CDR3 length: 16 amino acids. CDR1 and CDR2 (germline): MNHEY, SVGEGT. Here immunoSEQ multiplex PCR was the method, and the copy in TCRdb shows in-frame clones only, minus some. The sample has 80,000 to 100,000 clones, 70% to 90% seen once. With regard to this clone: Its antigen is not known.

Study results and limitations: Clonal diversity may have been underestimated, and the donors were mostly white British, with more females than males. Among AZD1222 vaccinees, only six were seropositive at baseline. Reports say nearly half of spike-specific TCRs go after unmutated variant regions. Repertoire sampling happened only post peak T cell response.

The rearrangement joins TRBV6-2 or TRBV6-3 to TRBJ2-3; 10 positions agree with TRBD2. The sequence derives from an adult who received the AZD1222 COVID-19 vaccine. The sample consisted of peripheral blood, taken 28 days after the second AZD1222 dose. In DNA form, the CDR3 reads TGTGCCAGCAGTTGGGCCCTAGCGGGGGTCACAGATACGCAGTATTTT. It specifies CASSWALAGVTDTQYF.